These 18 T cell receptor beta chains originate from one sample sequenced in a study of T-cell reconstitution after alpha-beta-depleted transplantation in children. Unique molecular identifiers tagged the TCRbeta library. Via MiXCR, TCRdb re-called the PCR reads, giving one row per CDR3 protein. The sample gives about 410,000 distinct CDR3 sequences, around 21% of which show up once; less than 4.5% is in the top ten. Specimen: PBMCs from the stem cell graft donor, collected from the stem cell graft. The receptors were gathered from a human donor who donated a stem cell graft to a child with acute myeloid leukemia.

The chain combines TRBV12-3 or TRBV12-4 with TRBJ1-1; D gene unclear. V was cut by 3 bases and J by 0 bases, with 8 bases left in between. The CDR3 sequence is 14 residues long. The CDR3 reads CASSLVEMNTEAFF. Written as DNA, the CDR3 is TGTGCCAGCAGTTTGGTCGAGATGAACACTGAAGCTTTCTTT.

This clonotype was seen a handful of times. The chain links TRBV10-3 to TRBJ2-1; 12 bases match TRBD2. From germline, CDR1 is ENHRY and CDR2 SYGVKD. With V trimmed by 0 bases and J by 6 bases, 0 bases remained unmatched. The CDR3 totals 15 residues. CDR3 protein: CAISESLAGGNEQFF. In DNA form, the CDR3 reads TGTGCCATCAGTGAGTCACTAGCGGGAGGCAATGAGCAGTTCTTC.

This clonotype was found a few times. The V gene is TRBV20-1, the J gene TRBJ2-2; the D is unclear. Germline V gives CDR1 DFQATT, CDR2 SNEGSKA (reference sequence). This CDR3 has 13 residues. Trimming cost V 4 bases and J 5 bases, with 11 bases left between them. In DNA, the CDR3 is TGCAGTGCTAATATTCAGGAAACCGGGGAGCTGTTTTTT. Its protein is CSANIQETGELFF.

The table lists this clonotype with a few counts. The CDR3: CSASTGGRIAGELFF. CDR3 in DNA: TGCAGTGCCTCAACAGGGGGCAGAATAGCCGGGGAGCTGTTTTTT. J is TRBJ2-2 and V is TRBV20-1, with TRBD1 identical over 9 bases. The CDR3 spans 15 residues. J gave up 6 bases and V 6 bases, and 11 bases lay outside the gene matches. Per germline, CDR1 DFQATT and CDR2 SNEGSKA (reference sequence).

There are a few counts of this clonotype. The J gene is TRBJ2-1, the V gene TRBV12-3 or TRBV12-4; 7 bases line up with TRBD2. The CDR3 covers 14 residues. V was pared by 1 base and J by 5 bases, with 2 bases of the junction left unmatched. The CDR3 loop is CASSLGLADNEQFF. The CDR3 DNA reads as TGTGCCAGCAGTTTAGGGCTAGCGGACAATGAGCAGTTCTTC.

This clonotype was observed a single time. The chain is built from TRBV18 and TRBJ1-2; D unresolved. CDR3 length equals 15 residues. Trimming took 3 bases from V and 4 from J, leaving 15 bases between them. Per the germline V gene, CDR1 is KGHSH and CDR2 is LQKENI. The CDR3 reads CASSPDGQFIYGYTF. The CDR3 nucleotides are TGTGCCAGCTCACCCGACGGGCAGTTTATCTATGGCTACACCTTC.

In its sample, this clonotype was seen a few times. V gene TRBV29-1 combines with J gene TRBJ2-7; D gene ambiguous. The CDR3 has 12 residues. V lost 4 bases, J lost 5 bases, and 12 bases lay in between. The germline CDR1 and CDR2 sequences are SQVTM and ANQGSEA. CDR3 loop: CSVGPLGHEQYF. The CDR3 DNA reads TGCAGCGTTGGACCCCTCGGCCACGAGCAGTACTTC.

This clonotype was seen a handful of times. The CDR3, as DNA: TGCAGTGCTAGGGAACTAGCGGGAGAGACCCAGTACTTC. Translated: CSARELAGETQYF. The V gene is TRBV20-1, the J gene TRBJ2-5; TRBD2 matches 9 bases. Trimming removed 3 bases from V and 4 bases from J; junction bases left unmatched: 3. Germline CDR1 is DFQATT and CDR2 is SNEGSKA (reference sequence). The CDR3 contains 13 residues.

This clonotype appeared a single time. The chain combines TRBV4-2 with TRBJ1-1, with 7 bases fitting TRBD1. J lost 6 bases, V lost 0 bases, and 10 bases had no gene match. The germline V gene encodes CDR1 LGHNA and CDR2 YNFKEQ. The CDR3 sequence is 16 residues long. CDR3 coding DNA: TGTGCCAGCAGCCAAGAATTCACGAGGGGGCTTCCTGAAGCTTTCTTT. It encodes CASSQEFTRGLPEAFF.

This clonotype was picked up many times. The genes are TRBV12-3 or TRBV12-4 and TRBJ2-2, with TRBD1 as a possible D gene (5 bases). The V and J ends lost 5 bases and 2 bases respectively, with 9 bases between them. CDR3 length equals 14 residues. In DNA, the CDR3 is TGTGCCAGCAGTAGGACACCAAACACCGGGGAGCTGTTTTTT. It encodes CASSRTPNTGELFF.

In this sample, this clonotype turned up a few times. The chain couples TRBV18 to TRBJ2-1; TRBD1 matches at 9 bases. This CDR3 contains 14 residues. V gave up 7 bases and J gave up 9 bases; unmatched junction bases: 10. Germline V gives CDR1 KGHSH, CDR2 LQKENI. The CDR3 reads CASLQGAERGEQFF. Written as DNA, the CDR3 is TGTGCCAGCTTACAGGGGGCAGAGCGGGGTGAGCAGTTCTTC. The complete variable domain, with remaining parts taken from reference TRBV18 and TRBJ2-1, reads NAGVMQNPRHLVRRRGQEARLRCSPMKGHSHVYWYRQLPEEGLKFMVYLQKENIIDESGMPKERFSAEFPKEGPSILRIQQVVRGDSAAYFCASLQGAERGEQFFGPGTRLTVL.

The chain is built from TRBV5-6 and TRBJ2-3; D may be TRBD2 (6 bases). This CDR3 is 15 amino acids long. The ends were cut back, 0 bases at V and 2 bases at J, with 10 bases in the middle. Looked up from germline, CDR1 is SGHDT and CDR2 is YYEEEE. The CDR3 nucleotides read TGTGCCAGCAGCTTGGGCGGGGCCTACACAGATACGCAGTATTTT. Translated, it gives CASSLGGAYTDTQYF. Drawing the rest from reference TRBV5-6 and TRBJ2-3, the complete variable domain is DAGVTQSPTHLIKTRGQQVTLRCSPKSGHDTVSWYQQALGQGPQFIFQYYEEEERQRGNFPDRFSGHQFPNYSSELNVNALLLGDSALYLCASSLGGAYTDTQYFGPGTRLTVL.

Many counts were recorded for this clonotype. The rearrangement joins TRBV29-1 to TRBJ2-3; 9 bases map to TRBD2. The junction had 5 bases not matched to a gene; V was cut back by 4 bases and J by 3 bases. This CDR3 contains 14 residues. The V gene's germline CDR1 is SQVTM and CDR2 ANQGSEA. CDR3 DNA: TGCAGCGTTGGGGCTAGCGGGAATACAGATACGCAGTATTTT. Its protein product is CSVGASGNTDTQYF.

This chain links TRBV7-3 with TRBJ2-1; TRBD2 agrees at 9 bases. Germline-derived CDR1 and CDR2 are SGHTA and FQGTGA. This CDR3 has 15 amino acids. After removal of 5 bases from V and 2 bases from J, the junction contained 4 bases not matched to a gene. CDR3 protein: CASSLSGSAYNEQFF. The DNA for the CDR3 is TGTGCCAGCAGCCTTAGCGGGAGCGCCTACAATGAGCAGTTCTTC.

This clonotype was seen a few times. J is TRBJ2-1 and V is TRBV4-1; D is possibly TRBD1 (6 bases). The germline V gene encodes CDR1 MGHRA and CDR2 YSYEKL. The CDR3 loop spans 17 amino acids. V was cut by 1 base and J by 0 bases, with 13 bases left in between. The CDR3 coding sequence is TGCGCCAGCAGCCAAGTGGGGGCATCGAGCTCCTACAATGAGCAGTTCTTC. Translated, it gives CASSQVGASSSYNEQFF.

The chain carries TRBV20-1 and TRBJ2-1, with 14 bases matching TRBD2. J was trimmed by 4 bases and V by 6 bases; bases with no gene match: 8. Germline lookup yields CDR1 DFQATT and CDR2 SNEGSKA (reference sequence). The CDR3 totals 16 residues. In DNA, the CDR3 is TGCAGTGCCTTGGGACTAGCGGGAGAGATTTACAATGAGCAGTTCTTC. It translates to CSALGLAGEIYNEQFF.

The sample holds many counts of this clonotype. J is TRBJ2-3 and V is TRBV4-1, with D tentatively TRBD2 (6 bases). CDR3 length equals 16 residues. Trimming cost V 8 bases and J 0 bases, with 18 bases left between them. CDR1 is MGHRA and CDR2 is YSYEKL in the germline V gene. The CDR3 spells CASSGDGFLSTDTQYF. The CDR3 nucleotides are TGCGCCAGCTCGGGGGATGGGTTCCTGAGCACAGATACGCAGTATTTT.

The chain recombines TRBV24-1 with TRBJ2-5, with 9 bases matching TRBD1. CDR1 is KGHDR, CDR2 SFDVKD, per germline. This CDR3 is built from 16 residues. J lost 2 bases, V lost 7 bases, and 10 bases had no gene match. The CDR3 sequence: CATSASDRGRQETQYF. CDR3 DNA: TGTGCCACCAGCGCGTCCGACAGGGGGAGGCAAGAGACCCAGTACTTC.